This entry features one T cell receptor (beta chain) sequence. Its antigen is currently unknown. The data derive from a study of T cells after yellow fever vaccination. As for the study in general: With SMART-Seq v4 Ultra Low Input, the fractions containing low cell numbers were prepared. Study-level findings and limits: Weaker, the secondary response had a peak occurring faster, on day 5 versus 15.

5'RACE template switching added a universal primer site and UMIs to TCR cDNA. One entry per CDR3 protein results from TCRdb running MiXCR on the 5' RACE reads. The table records roughly 330,000 distinct CDR3 sequences, around 4.1% of them present only once. The source was PBMCs, collected 5 days after the yellow fever booster vaccination. The clonotype comes from a man aged 18 to 35 who received the YFV17D yellow fever vaccine.

DNA of the CDR3: TGTGCCAGCAGTTTGTGGGAAACAGGGATTCAGCCCCAGCATTTT. Translating it yields CASSLWETGIQPQHF. This rearrangement joins TRBV28 to TRBJ1-5; tentative D call: TRBD1 (6 bases). Trimming stripped 3 bases from V and 6 bases from J, with 15 bases between. This CDR3 has 15 amino acids. CDR1 and CDR2 (germline): MDHEN, SYDVKM.